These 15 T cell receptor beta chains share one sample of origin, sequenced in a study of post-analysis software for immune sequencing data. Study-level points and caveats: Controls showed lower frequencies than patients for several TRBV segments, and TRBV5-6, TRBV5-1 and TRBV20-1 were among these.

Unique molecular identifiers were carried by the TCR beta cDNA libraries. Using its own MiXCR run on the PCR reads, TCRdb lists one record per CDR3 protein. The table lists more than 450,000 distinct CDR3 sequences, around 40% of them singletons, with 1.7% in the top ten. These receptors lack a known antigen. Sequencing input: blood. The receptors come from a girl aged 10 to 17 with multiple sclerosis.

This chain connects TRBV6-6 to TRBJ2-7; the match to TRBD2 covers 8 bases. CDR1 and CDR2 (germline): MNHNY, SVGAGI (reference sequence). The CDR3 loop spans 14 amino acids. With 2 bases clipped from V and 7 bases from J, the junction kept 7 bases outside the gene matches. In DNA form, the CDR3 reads TGTGCCAGCAGTTACGCGGGGGGTACGAGGGAGCAGTACTTC. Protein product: CASSYAGGTREQYF.

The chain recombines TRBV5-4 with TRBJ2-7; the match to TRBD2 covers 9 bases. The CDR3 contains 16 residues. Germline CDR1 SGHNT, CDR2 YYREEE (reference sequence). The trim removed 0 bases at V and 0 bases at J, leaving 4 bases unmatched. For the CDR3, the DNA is TGTGCCAGCAGCTTGGGTCCTAGCGGGATCTCCTACGAGCAGTACTTC. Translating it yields CASSLGPSGISYEQYF.

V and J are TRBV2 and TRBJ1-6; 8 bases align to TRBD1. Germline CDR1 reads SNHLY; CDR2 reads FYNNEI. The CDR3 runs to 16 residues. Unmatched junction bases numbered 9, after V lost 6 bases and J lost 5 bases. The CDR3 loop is CASSPQGTGHNSPLHF. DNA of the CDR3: TGTGCCAGCAGCCCTCAAGGGACAGGCCATAATTCACCCCTCCACTTT.

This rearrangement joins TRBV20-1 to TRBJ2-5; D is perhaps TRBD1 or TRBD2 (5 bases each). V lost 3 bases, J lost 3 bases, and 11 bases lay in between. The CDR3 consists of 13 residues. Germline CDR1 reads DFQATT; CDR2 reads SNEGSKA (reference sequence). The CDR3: CSARRGREETQYF. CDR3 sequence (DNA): TGCAGTGCTAGGAGGGGCAGGGAAGAGACCCAGTACTTC.

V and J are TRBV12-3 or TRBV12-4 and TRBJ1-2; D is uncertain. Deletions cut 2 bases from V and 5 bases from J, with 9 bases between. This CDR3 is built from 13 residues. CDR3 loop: CASSLPGPYGYTF. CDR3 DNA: TGTGCCAGCAGTTTACCCGGACCTTATGGCTACACCTTC.

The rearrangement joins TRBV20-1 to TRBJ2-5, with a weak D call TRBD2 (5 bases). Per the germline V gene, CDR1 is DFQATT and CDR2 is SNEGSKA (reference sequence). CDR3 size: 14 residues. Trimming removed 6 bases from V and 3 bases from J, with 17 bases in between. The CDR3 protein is CSALATDGEETQYF. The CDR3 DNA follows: TGCAGTGCCCTAGCCACAGACGGTGAAGAGACCCAGTACTTC.

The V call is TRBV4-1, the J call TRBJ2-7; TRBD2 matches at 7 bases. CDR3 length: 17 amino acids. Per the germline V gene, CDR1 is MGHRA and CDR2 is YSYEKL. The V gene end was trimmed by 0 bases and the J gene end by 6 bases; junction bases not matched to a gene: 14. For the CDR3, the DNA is TGCGCCAGCAGCCAAGACCCCCTGGGAGGGGAAAAGACCGAGCAGTACTTC. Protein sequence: CASSQDPLGGEKTEQYF.

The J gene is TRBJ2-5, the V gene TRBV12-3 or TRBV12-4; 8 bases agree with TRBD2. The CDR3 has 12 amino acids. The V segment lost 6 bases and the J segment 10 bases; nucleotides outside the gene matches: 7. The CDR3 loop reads CASRPGSGGQYF. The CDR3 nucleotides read TGTGCCAGCAGACCTGGAAGCGGGGGCCAGTACTTC.

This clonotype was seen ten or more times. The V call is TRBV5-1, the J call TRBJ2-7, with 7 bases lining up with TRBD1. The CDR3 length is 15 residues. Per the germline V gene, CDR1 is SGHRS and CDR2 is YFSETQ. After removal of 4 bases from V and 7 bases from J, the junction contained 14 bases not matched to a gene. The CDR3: CASSGEQGSWREQYF. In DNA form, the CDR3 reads TGCGCCAGCAGCGGGGAACAGGGGAGTTGGCGGGAGCAGTACTTC.

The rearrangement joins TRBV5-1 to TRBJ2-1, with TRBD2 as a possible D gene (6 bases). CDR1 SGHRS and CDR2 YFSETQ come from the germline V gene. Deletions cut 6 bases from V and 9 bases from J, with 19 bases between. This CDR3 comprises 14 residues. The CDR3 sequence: CASTHLPEGTEQFF. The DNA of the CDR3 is TGCGCCAGCACCCATCTCCCGGAGGGGACTGAGCAGTTCTTC.

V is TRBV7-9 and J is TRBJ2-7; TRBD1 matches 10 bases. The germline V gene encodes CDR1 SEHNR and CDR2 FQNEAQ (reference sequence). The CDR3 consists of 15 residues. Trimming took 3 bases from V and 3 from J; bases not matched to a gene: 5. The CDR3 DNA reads TGTGCCAGCAGCTTTAGCCGGGACAGGGGCTACGAGCAGTACTTC. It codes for CASSFSRDRGYEQYF.

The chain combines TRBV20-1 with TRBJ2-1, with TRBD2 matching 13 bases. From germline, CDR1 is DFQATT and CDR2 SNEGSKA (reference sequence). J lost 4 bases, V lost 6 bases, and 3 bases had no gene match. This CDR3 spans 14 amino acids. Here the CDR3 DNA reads TGCAGTGCATCGGGACTAGCGGGATACAATGAGCAGTTCTTC. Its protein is CSASGLAGYNEQFF.

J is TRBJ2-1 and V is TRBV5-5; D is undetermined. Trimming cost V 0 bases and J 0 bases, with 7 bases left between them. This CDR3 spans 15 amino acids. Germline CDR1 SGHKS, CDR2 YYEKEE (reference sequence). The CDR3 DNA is TGTGCCAGCAGCTTGGGATGGAGCTCCTACAATGAGCAGTTCTTC. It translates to CASSLGWSSYNEQFF.

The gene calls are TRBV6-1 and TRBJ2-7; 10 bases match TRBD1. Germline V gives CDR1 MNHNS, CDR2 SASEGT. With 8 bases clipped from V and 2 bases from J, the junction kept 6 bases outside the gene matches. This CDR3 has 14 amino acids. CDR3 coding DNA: TGTGCCAGCGGCTGGGACAGGGGTCCCTACGAGCAGTACTTC. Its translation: CASGWDRGPYEQYF.

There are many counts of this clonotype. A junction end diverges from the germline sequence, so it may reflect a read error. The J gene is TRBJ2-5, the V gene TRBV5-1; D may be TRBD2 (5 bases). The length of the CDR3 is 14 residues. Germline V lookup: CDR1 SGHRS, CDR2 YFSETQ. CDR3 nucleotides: TGTGCCAGCAGTTTATCCTCGGGGCAAGAGACCCAGTACTTC. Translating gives CASSLSSGQETQYF.